This TCR beta chain was identified in a study of CD8 T cells in Susac syndrome (dated by TCRdb to between 2018 and 2021). For the study in its entirety: The study used repertoire sequencing to test whether antigen drove CD8+ T cell activation and differentiation in Susac syndrome. The clonality of the CD8+ T cell repertoire was compared across approximately 11 healthy donors, about 14 Susac syndrome patients and 15 multiple sclerosis patients.

Summary of the overall study and its limitations: The TCR sequencing and HLA analysis was acknowledged to have included a relatively small number of individuals.

Peripheral blood CD8+ and CD4+ T cells from healthy donors, Susac syndrome patients and multiple sclerosis patients were profiled using high-throughput TCR beta sequencing. The multiple sclerosis controls were treatment-naive patients whose relapsing-remitting disease, either stable or active, fulfilled the revised McDonald criteria. Bulk CD8+ and CD4+ T cells were purified by magnetic negative isolation, while CD8+ TEMRA cells were enriched using FACS. Blood was drawn into EDTA tubes, processed within 24 hours, and PBMCs were isolated by density gradient centrifugation. PBMCs destined for TCR sequencing were cryopreserved in liquid nitrogen and later thawed in a 37 °C water bath. A purity of at least 90% was achieved for sorted or isolated CD4+, CD8+ and CD8+ TEMRA cells. Details on this clonotype: The specificity of this receptor is unknown. Per-base quality was not reported, and no clone a single base away is much larger than it.

Reading from cysteine to phenylalanine, the CDR3 counts 17 amino acids. Only the CDR3 region is kept as DNA, spanning 51 bases read in frame from base 1. Via the germline V gene (reference sequence), CDR1 is SEHNR and CDR2 FQNEAQ. From V the trimming removes 5 bases and from J it removes 1 base, while the gene matches leave 12 bases of the junction unaccounted for. RNA was extracted with the RNeasy kit and roughly 0.5 to 1 ug was reverse transcribed using random hexamers. The immunoSEQ multiplex PCR assay, which covers 54 Vbeta and 13 Jbeta segments, was used to amplify TCR beta CDR3 regions. PCR amplification bias was corrected by using a synthetic template baseline for primer optimization and computational correction. For the original study's pipeline: Reads were annotated to V, D and J genes per IMGT and analyzed with immunoSEQ Analyzer, keeping only productive sequences. Clonality was calculated as one minus the Shannon entropy normalized by log2 of the number of productive unique sequences. For each patient and control, public and private clones were evaluated among the 100 most prevalent clones. Clones were defined as Susac-specific when absent from the healthy and MS cohorts, from roughly 1,100 published viral clones and from other ImmuneACCESS disease sequences. TCRdb reran the public reads through fastp at Q25 and MiXCR, keeping productive beta chains. Rows with one shared CDR3 protein collapse into an entry with the most common genes and DNA. These V and J calls are TCRdb output, not the study's own analysis. The sample table records about 280,000 distinct CDR3 sequences; about 85% of these occur just once. In total, the top ten clones hold 0.11% of the sample.

Sequencing was performed on CD8+ T cells from PBMCs. The chain employs TRBV7-9 and TRBJ1-2; the junction holds 8 bases that match TRBD1. This receptor was obtained from a human donor with multiple sclerosis. For the CDR3, the sequence is CASSQTRDRINNYGYTF. Read as DNA, the sequence is TGTGCCAGCAGCCAAACCCGGGACAGGATTAATAACTATGGCTACACCTTC.